The entry below gives a single TCR beta chain sequence along with its context. What it binds is unknown. Time point: blood 4 weeks post-SBRT, at nephrectomy. Documented treatment: 15 Gy SBRT to primary tumor, nephrectomy 4 weeks later. Nephrectomy followed 15 Gy stereotactic body radiation by 4 weeks. Blood was sampled at baseline, 2 weeks and 4 weeks after SBRT. This sample was taken from a study of radiation and T cells in renal cell carcinoma. Study findings and constraints: In blood, top tumor clones expanded by 2 weeks, shrinking by 4.

Sequencing used immunoSEQ multiplex PCR; TCRdb keeps in-frame clones, though not all of them. The data show approximately 92,000 clones, with approximately 86% seen just once and under 10% held by the top ten. The V gene lost 1 base and the J gene lost 5 bases, with 23 bases spanning the gap. This CDR3 comprises 18 residues. Germline V gene sequence: CDR1 LGHNA, CDR2 YNFKEQ. Here the sequenced sample was blood, taken from a patient whose treatment included radiotherapy and nephrectomy. This TCR came from a man aged 50-59 years with renal cell carcinoma. The rearrangement uses TRBV4-2 and TRBJ2-5; possibly TRBD1 or TRBD2 for D (7 bases each). CDR3 in amino acids: CASSQGPAMTGRGETQYF. CDR3 DNA: TGTGCCAGCAGCCAAGGCCCTGCAATGACAGGGAGGGGGGAGACCCAGTACTTC.